Each of the 30 T cell receptor beta chains below was sequenced from the same sample in a study of identical twins. MiXCR, run by TCRdb on the 5' RACE reads, gives a single entry per CDR3 protein. The sample records some 570,000 distinct CDR3 sequences, about a fifth being singletons. These data also featured in a second study, about yellow fever vaccine responses in identical twins.

Material: CD4+ T cells sorted from blood. Receptor source: a woman between 18 and 29 years old in good health.

The CDR3 loop is CASSYGGSPGETQYF. As DNA, the CDR3 is TGTGCCAGCAGCTACGGCGGGAGCCCCGGGGAGACCCAGTACTTC. The V call is TRBV11-2, the J call TRBJ2-5, with 7 positions matching TRBD2. In germline, CDR1 is SGHAT, CDR2 FQNNGV. The CDR3 covers 15 residues. V gave up 4 bases and J gave up 5 bases; unmatched junction bases: 10.

The CDR3 protein is CASSLSVGDSYEQYF. CDR3 sequence (DNA): TGTGCCAGCAGTTTATCGGTCGGGGACTCCTACGAGCAGTACTTC. V is TRBV27 and J is TRBJ2-7; tentative D call: TRBD2 (5 bases). This CDR3 has 15 amino acids. Germline V gives CDR1 MNHEY, CDR2 SMNVEV (reference sequence). Trimming pared 0 bases from V and 0 bases from J, leaving 9 bases between.

This clonotype has a handful of counts. The gene calls are TRBV29-1 and TRBJ1-1; a weak D match, TRBD1 (6 bases). This CDR3 comprises 14 residues. V was shortened by 6 bases and J by 2 bases, with 16 bases between the two germline ends. Germline V lookup: CDR1 SQVTM, CDR2 ANQGSEA. CDR3 DNA sequence: TGCAGCGTGTTTGGGGGCTCAATCAACACTGAAGCTTTCTTT. It specifies CSVFGGSINTEAFF. Combining the CDR3 with reference TRBV29-1 and TRBJ1-1 gives the whole variable domain SAVISQKPSRDICQRGTSLTIQCQVDSQVTMMFWYRQQPGQSLTLIATANQGSEATYESGFVIDKFPISRPNLTFSTLTVSNMSPEDSSIYLCSVFGGSINTEAFFGQGTRLTVV.

V gene TRBV5-1 combines with J gene TRBJ2-5, with 7 positions matching TRBD1. The germline CDR1 and CDR2 sequences are SGHRS and YFSETQ. This CDR3 contains 15 residues. Losses at the gene ends were 1 base for V and 5 bases for J; bases not matched to a gene: 8. DNA for the CDR3: TGCGCCAGCAGCTTGTCCGGGACAGAGGGGGAGACCCAGTACTTC. It translates to CASSLSGTEGETQYF. Variable domain in full (rest from reference TRBV5-1 and TRBJ2-5): KAGVTQTPRYLIKTRGQQVTLSCSPISGHRSVSWYQQTPGQGLQFLFEYFSETQRNKGNFPGRFSGRQFSNSRSEMNVSTLELGDSALYLCASSLSGTEGETQYFGPGTRLLVL.

The gene calls are TRBV12-3 or TRBV12-4 and TRBJ2-1; TRBD2 might be the D (6 bases). The V end lost 3 bases, the J end lost 1 base, and 13 bases lay between the germline ends. The CDR3 has 16 amino acids. The CDR3: CASSFDRGRSYNEQFF. The CDR3 nucleotides read TGTGCCAGCAGTTTCGATCGGGGGAGGTCCTACAATGAGCAGTTCTTC.

There are a few counts of this clonotype. The chain couples TRBV15 to TRBJ2-1, with no clear D. CDR1 LNHNV and CDR2 YYDKDF come from the germline V gene (reference sequence). This CDR3 comprises 13 residues. Trimming removed 0 bases at V and 11 bases at J, with 11 bases between. CDR3 nucleotide sequence: TGTGCCACCAGCAGAGACCCGGCCGGTCAGCAGTTCTTC. Translated, it gives CATSRDPAGQQFF.

This clonotype was recorded a few times. The rearrangement joins TRBV4-1 to TRBJ2-7, with D unresolved. Trimming removed 0 bases from V and 3 bases from J, with 9 bases in between. This CDR3 region has 14 residues. Per germline, CDR1 MGHRA and CDR2 YSYEKL. This CDR3 reads CASSQDPGLYEQYV. CDR3 DNA sequence: TGCGCCAGCAGCCAAGATCCCGGCCTCTACGAGCAGTACGTC.

The J gene is TRBJ2-1, the V gene TRBV18, with 14 nucleotides matching TRBD2. V trimming: 1 base; J trimming: 8 bases; junction bases outside the gene matches: 4. Germline V gene data show CDR1 as KGHSH and CDR2 as LQKENI. The CDR3 totals 16 residues. The CDR3 loop is CASSPLMTSGGDEQFF. The CDR3 DNA follows: TGTGCCAGCTCACCACTCATGACTAGCGGGGGGGATGAGCAGTTCTTC.

This clonotype was seen only a few times. As DNA, the CDR3 is TGTGCCAGCAGCCAATTGGGCCTAGCGGGAGGGCCGTCCTACAATGAGCAGTTCTTC. This sequence encodes CASSQLGLAGGPSYNEQFF. V and J are TRBV16 and TRBJ2-1, with 12 bases that match TRBD2. After removal of 1 base from V and 1 base from J, the junction contained 8 bases not matched to a gene. Germline V gene data show CDR1 as KGHSY and CDR2 as FQNENV. The CDR3 is 19 residues long.

This chain links TRBV2 with TRBJ2-7, with D perhaps given as TRBD1 or TRBD2 (5 bases each). CDR1 is SNHLY, CDR2 FYNNEI, per germline. CDR3 length equals 17 residues. Trimming took 6 bases from V and 2 from J, leaving 23 bases between them. The CDR3 bases are TGTGCCAGCAGCGGGGCCCCCGCACGACCCTTAACCTACGAGCAGTACGTC. It yields the protein CASSGAPARPLTYEQYV.

The rearrangement uses TRBV5-1 and TRBJ2-3; TRBD1 aligns across 8 bases. The germline V gene has CDR1 SGHRS and CDR2 YFSETQ. The CDR3 totals 14 residues. Germline trimming cut 6 bases from V and 10 bases from J; bases unmatched to any gene: 13. The CDR3 nucleotides read TGCGCCAGCAAACCGACAGGGGAAGATGCTGCGCAGTATTTT. Its translation: CASKPTGEDAAQYF.

The rearrangement joins TRBV5-1 to TRBJ1-2; 7 nucleotides agree with TRBD1. The junction had 13 bases not matched to a gene; V was cut back by 4 bases and J by 10 bases. Germline V gene data show CDR1 as SGHRS and CDR2 as YFSETQ. The CDR3 has 14 amino acids. CDR3 loop: CASSEKGQIALYTF. CDR3 DNA sequence: TGCGCCAGCAGCGAAAAGGGACAGATCGCCCTCTACACCTTC. Supplemented by reference TRBV5-1 and TRBJ1-2, the full variable domain reads KAGVTQTPRYLIKTRGQQVTLSCSPISGHRSVSWYQQTPGQGLQFLFEYFSETQRNKGNFPGRFSGRQFSNSRSEMNVSTLELGDSALYLCASSEKGQIALYTFGSGTRLTVV.

This chain uses TRBV7-8 with TRBJ1-1; TRBD1 matches at 8 bases. V shed 5 bases, J shed 1 base, and the junction held 6 bases outside the gene matches. CDR3 size: 15 residues. From germline, CDR1 is SGHVS and CDR2 FQNEAQ. The CDR3 DNA sequence: TGTGCCAGCAGCCCGGGGACAGGAACGAACACTGAAGCTTTCTTT. Protein: CASSPGTGTNTEAFF.

A few counts support this clonotype. This chain uses TRBV6-5 with TRBJ2-5; 8 positions match TRBD1. Germline V gene sequence: CDR1 MNHEY, CDR2 SVGAGI. The CDR3 loop spans 15 amino acids. Losses at the gene ends were 2 bases for V and 4 bases for J; bases not matched to a gene: 6. CDR3 in amino acids: CASSYGTGGGETQYF. The CDR3 DNA sequence: TGTGCCAGCAGTTACGGTACAGGGGGAGGAGAGACCCAGTACTTC.

The chain joins TRBV29-1 to TRBJ2-5; D possibly uses TRBD1 or TRBD2 (5 bases each). This CDR3 region has 13 residues. Germline CDR1 reads SQVTM; CDR2 reads ANQGSEA. The ends were cut back, 4 bases at V and 1 base at J, with 10 bases in the middle. CDR3 region: CSVAPGPQETQYF. The CDR3 region has the DNA TGCAGCGTTGCGCCGGGGCCCCAAGAGACCCAGTACTTC.

The chain recombines TRBV15 with TRBJ2-3, with D hard to call. CDR3 length: 16 residues. V shed 3 bases and J shed 2 bases, with 15 bases lying between them. Germline values: CDR1 LNHNV, CDR2 YYDKDF (reference sequence). CDR3 bases: TGTGCCACCAGCAGTGGCCCTGGTCAGGTCACAGATACGCAGTATTTT. Translating it yields CATSSGPGQVTDTQYF.

Only a few counts were recorded for this clonotype. CDR3 protein: CASSLTGHPDYEQYV. CDR3 DNA: TGTGCCAGCAGTCTTACGGGCCACCCGGACTACGAGCAGTACGTC. The V and J genes are TRBV5-5 and TRBJ2-7; unclear D gene. Germline CDR1 is SGHKS and CDR2 is YYEKEE (reference sequence). The V end was cut by 5 bases, the J end by 3 bases, with 18 bases between. The CDR3 spans 15 residues.

This chain connects TRBV6-5 to TRBJ2-3; 10 bases match TRBD2. Germline CDR1 MNHEY, CDR2 SVGAGI. There are 16 residues in the CDR3. The V gene end was trimmed by 0 bases and the J gene end by 3 bases; junction bases not matched to a gene: 3. This CDR3 is CASSYSVAGGTDTQYF. The CDR3 DNA is TGTGCCAGCAGTTACTCGGTAGCGGGGGGAACAGATACGCAGTATTTT.

This clonotype has a handful of counts. The chain employs TRBV7-9 and TRBJ1-2; D is possibly TRBD1 (6 bases). Germline assignment: CDR1 SEHNR and CDR2 FQNEAQ (reference sequence). The CDR3 loop spans 12 amino acids. V was trimmed by 1 base and J by 7 bases, leaving 7 bases between them. Written as DNA, the CDR3 is TGTGCCAGCAGCTTAGGGGGGGCTGGCTACACCTTC. It specifies CASSLGGAGYTF.

The chain combines TRBV6-5 with TRBJ2-5, with 7 bases fitting TRBD1. After removal of 0 bases from V and 1 base from J, the junction contained 8 bases not matched to a gene. Germline values: CDR1 MNHEY, CDR2 SVGAGI. The CDR3 has 17 residues. The CDR3 region has the DNA TGTGCCAGCAGTTACTCGATAGGGGGCCAGGGCCAAGAGACCCAGTACTTC. It is translated as CASSYSIGGQGQETQYF.

This chain joins TRBV5-5 and TRBJ2-1, with 8 bases that match TRBD1. There are 15 residues in the CDR3. Germline CDR1 SGHKS, CDR2 YYEKEE (reference sequence). V dropped 2 bases and J dropped 6; count of bases not matched to a gene: 7. The CDR3: CASSFFGQGANEQFF. The CDR3 bases are TGTGCCAGCAGCTTCTTCGGGCAGGGGGCCAATGAGCAGTTCTTC.

This chain connects TRBV5-1 to TRBJ2-1, with 13 bases that match TRBD2. The V gene's germline CDR1 is SGHRS and CDR2 YFSETQ. The V segment lost 4 bases and the J segment 3 bases; nucleotides outside the gene matches: 7. The CDR3 has 17 amino acids. DNA of the CDR3: TGCGCCAGCAGCAAACCGGGACTAGCGGGGAACTACAATGAGCAGTTCTTC. Protein: CASSKPGLAGNYNEQFF.

CDR3 loop: CASSYGTTRNEQYF. The CDR3 nucleotides read TGTGCCAGCAGTTACGGGACTACGAGAAACGAGCAGTACTTC. The chain is built from TRBV6-5 and TRBJ2-7; TRBD2 agrees at 7 bases. Unmatched junction bases numbered 6, after V lost 2 bases and J lost 5 bases. The germline V gene encodes CDR1 MNHEY and CDR2 SVGAGI. The CDR3 length is 14 residues.

The gene calls are TRBV20-1 and TRBJ2-3; 8 bases align to TRBD2. Germline V gives CDR1 DFQATT, CDR2 SNEGSKA (reference sequence). With 1 base clipped from V and 5 bases from J, the junction kept 5 bases outside the gene matches. The CDR3 has 14 amino acids. Here the CDR3 reads CSARARLAGDTQYF. Here the CDR3 DNA reads TGCAGTGCTAGAGCAAGGCTAGCGGGAGATACGCAGTATTTT.

The table lists this clonotype with a few counts. The V call is TRBV7-6, the J call TRBJ2-1; TRBD2 agrees at 11 bases. Unmatched junction bases numbered 10, after V lost 1 base and J lost 2 bases. The CDR3 is made up of 19 amino acids. Germline V gene sequence: CDR1 SGHVS, CDR2 FNYEAQ. Here the CDR3 reads CASSLGALLAGGTYNEQFF. In nucleotides, the CDR3 is TGTGCCAGCAGCTTAGGAGCCCTCCTAGCGGGAGGAACCTACAATGAGCAGTTCTTC.

This CDR3 reads CSVERNEKLFF. CDR3 bases: TGCAGCGTGGAGAGGAATGAAAAACTGTTTTTT. This rearrangement joins TRBV29-1 to TRBJ1-4, with D hard to call. V lost 6 bases and J 5 bases, leaving 7 bases between the germline ends. This CDR3 spans 11 amino acids. Germline assignment: CDR1 SQVTM and CDR2 ANQGSEA.

This clonotype was recorded a few times. The chain joins TRBV11-1 to TRBJ2-1; 8 bases agree with TRBD2. Germline CDR1 and CDR2: SGHAT and FQDESV (reference sequence). The V and J ends lost 1 base and 3 bases, in that order; junction bases with no gene match: 14. The CDR3 spans 19 residues. The CDR3 coding sequence is TGTGCCAGCAGCTTAGACTTAAGACCCCAGCGGGGGCACTACAATGAGCAGTTCTTC. Protein product: CASSLDLRPQRGHYNEQFF.

This clonotype occurred a few times. This chain joins TRBV9 and TRBJ2-1, with D possibly matching TRBD2 (6 bases). Germline lookup yields CDR1 SGDLS and CDR2 YYNGEE. This CDR3 contains 15 residues. Trimming shortened V by 0 bases and J by 2 bases, and 9 bases separated the two germline ends. CDR3 nucleotide sequence: TGTGCCAGCAGCGTAGATGGGAGGACCTACAATGAGCAGTTCTTC. Its translation: CASSVDGRTYNEQFF.

This clonotype appeared a few times. V and J are TRBV20-1 and TRBJ2-2, with TRBD2 as a possible D gene (5 bases). The CDR3 spans 14 residues. V gave up 5 bases and J gave up 3 bases, with 13 bases separating them. Germline CDR1 DFQATT, CDR2 SNEGSKA (reference sequence). CDR3 loop: CSAFSGWDTGELFF. In nucleotides, the CDR3 is TGCAGTGCTTTCTCGGGGTGGGACACCGGGGAGCTGTTTTTT.

The rearrangement links TRBV5-1 to TRBJ2-5; 8 nucleotides agree with TRBD1. The CDR3 consists of 16 residues. The V segment lost 3 bases and the J segment 2 bases; nucleotides outside the gene matches: 9. CDR1 is SGHRS, CDR2 YFSETQ, per germline. CDR3 in DNA: TGCGCCAGCAGCTCCGGGACAGGATCTAGGCAAGAGACCCAGTACTTC. It is translated as CASSSGTGSRQETQYF.